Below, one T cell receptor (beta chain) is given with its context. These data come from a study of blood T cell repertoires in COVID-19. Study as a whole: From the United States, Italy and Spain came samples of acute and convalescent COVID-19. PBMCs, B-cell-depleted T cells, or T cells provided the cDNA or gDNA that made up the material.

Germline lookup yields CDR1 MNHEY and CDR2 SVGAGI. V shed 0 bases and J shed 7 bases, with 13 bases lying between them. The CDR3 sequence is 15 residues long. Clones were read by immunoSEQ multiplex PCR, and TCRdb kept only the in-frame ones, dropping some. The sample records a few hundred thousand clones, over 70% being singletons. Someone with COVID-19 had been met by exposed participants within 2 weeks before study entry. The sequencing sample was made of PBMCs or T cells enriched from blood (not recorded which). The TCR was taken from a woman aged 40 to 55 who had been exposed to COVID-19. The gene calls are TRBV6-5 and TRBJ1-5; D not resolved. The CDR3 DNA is TGTGCCAGCAGTTACTCGGGAGGAAGAATACAGCCCCAGCATTTT. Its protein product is CASSYSGGRIQPQHF.